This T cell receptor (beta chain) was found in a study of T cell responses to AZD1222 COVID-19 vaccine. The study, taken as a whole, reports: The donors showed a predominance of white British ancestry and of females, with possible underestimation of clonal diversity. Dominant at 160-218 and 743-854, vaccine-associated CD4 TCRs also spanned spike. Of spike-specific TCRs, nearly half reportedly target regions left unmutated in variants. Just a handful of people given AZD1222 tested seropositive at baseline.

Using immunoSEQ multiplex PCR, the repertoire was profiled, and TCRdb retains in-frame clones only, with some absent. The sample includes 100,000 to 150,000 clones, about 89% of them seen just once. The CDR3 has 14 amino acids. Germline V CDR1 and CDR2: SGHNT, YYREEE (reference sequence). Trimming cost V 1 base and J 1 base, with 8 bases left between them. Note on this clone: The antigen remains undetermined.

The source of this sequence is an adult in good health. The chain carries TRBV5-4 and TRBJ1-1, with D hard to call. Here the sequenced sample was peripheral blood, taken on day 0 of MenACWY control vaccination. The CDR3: CASSLIGSNTEAFF. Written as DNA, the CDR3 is TGTGCCAGCAGCTTGATTGGATCGAACACTGAAGCTTTCTTT.